This T cell receptor beta chain emerged from a study of cytomegalovirus exposure and HLA in healthy donors. The sample holds a few counts of this clone. Its target is unknown. Study conclusions and caveats: A prior analysis recorded that most TCR beta V segments were productive about 87% or about 30% of the time. TCR beta V- and J-gene trimming, according to a later analysis, was linked to a missense DCLRE1C variant. Sequencing probably produced one cluster of sequence variants that were highly shared. Later analysis placed DRB1 highest and HLA-C lowest in TCR association rates, which differed by HLA locus.

Use of 60 Vbeta and 13 Jbeta primers characterized the PCR. Profiled with immunoSEQ multiplex PCR; TCRdb holds only in-frame clones, not every one. This sample yields some 190,000 clones, of which 82% are seen a single time; about 1.5% belongs to the top ten. Material for sequencing was PBMCs. This TCR came from a man aged 40-55 years in good health and CMV-seronegative.

In DNA, the CDR3 is TGTGCCAGCAGTTCAAACTATGGCTACACCTTC. Its translation is CASSSNYGYTF. The chain carries TRBV28 and TRBJ1-2; D is uncertain. V dropped 4 bases and J dropped 2 bases, with 2 bases sitting between them. The CDR3 contains 11 residues. Germline CDR1 is MDHEN and CDR2 is SYDVKM.